Listed below are T cell receptor beta chains from one sample, sequenced in a study of T-cell reconstitution after alpha-beta-depleted transplantation in children. One entry per CDR3 protein, called by TCRdb with MiXCR from the PCR reads. The table includes roughly 200,000 distinct CDR3 sequences, approximately 6.9% detected once. Sequencing was performed on PBMCs, taken before TCRalphabeta/CD19-depleted stem cell transplant. Receptors were obtained from a boy younger than 10 with acute lymphoblastic leukemia, due to receive a stem cell transplant. The CDR3 runs from the conserved cysteine through the conserved F or W. Fields, in order: D gene, V gene, J gene, clone size, CDR3 DNA, CDR3 protein. The D gene is left open where the match is weak. The listing skips clone size in some rows; elsewhere it reads once, few, many or a size class.

d_call: .; v_call: TRBV4-2; j_call: TRBJ2-5; clone_size: many; cdr3_nt: TGTGCCAGCAGCTCGCACGAGAAAGAGACCCAGTACTTC; cdr3_aa: CASSSHEKETQYF
d_call: .; v_call: TRBV7-9; j_call: TRBJ2-5; clone_size: many; cdr3_nt: TGTGCCAGCAGCTTCACGGGCCCCATAAAAGAGACCCAGTACTTC; cdr3_aa: CASSFTGPIKETQYF
d_call: .; v_call: TRBV6-2/TRBV6-3; j_call: TRBJ1-1; clone_size: .; cdr3_nt: TGTGCCAGCATTTCGTACACTGAAGCTTTCTTT; cdr3_aa: CASISYTEAFF
d_call: TRBD1; v_call: TRBV7-3; j_call: TRBJ2-3; clone_size: many; cdr3_nt: TGTGCCAGCAGCTTACCCATCTACCGAGGGACAGATACGCATTATTTT; cdr3_aa: CASSLPIYRGTDTHYF
d_call: .; v_call: TRBV20-1; j_call: TRBJ2-1; clone_size: many; cdr3_nt: TGCAGTGCTAGGCGGCGGGCAGTGGATAATGAGCAGTTCTTC; cdr3_aa: CSARRRAVDNEQFF
d_call: .; v_call: TRBV29-1; j_call: TRBJ1-5; clone_size: .; cdr3_nt: TGCAGCGTTAAACAGGGCAATCAGCCCCAGCATTTT; cdr3_aa: CSVKQGNQPQHF
d_call: .; v_call: TRBV18; j_call: TRBJ2-7; clone_size: many; cdr3_nt: TGTGCCAGCTCACCTAGAGGAGGGACAGTACCTCAGTACTTC; cdr3_aa: CASSPRGGTVPQYF
d_call: .; v_call: TRBV5-6; j_call: TRBJ2-5; clone_size: many; cdr3_nt: TGTGCCAGCAGCTTGGCCGGCAGTAAAGAGACCCAGTACTTC; cdr3_aa: CASSLAGSKETQYF
d_call: TRBD2; v_call: TRBV10-2; j_call: TRBJ2-1; clone_size: many; cdr3_nt: TGCGCCAGCAGTGACGCGGGAGCTCGTGAGCAGTTCTTC; cdr3_aa: CASSDAGAREQFF
d_call: .; v_call: TRBV5-6; j_call: TRBJ2-7; clone_size: .; cdr3_nt: TGTGTCAGCAGCATTTTGTTGTTGGAGCCCATCTACGAGCAGTACTTC; cdr3_aa: CVSSILLLEPIYEQYF
d_call: TRBD1; v_call: TRBV20-1; j_call: TRBJ2-1; clone_size: .; cdr3_nt: TGCAGTGGAACCGGGACAGGGGATCCCAATGAGCAGTTCTTC; cdr3_aa: CSGTGTGDPNEQFF
d_call: TRBD1; v_call: TRBV20-1; j_call: TRBJ2-7; clone_size: many; cdr3_nt: TGCAGTGCTACTGGACAGGCCTCCTACGAGCAGTACTTC; cdr3_aa: CSATGQASYEQYF
d_call: .; v_call: TRBV7-2; j_call: TRBJ2-1; clone_size: few; cdr3_nt: TGTGCCAGCAGCTTAGAAGGGACGGAGTACAATGAGCAGTTCTTC; cdr3_aa: CASSLEGTEYNEQFF
d_call: TRBD1; v_call: TRBV3-1; j_call: TRBJ2-5; clone_size: many; cdr3_nt: TGTGCCAGCAGCCACAACCCGACAGGGGGCTTTGAGACCCAGTACTTC; cdr3_aa: CASSHNPTGGFETQYF
d_call: TRBD2; v_call: TRBV7-2; j_call: TRBJ2-7; clone_size: many; cdr3_nt: TGTGCCAGCACCCTAAGCGGGAGTCCCGAGCAGTACTTC; cdr3_aa: CASTLSGSPEQYF
d_call: TRBD1; v_call: TRBV12-3/TRBV12-4; j_call: TRBJ1-5; clone_size: many; cdr3_nt: TGTGCCAGCACCAACCAACAGGGGGCAGGACAGCCCCAGCATTTT; cdr3_aa: CASTNQQGAGQPQHF
d_call: .; v_call: TRBV4-2; j_call: TRBJ2-3; clone_size: many; cdr3_nt: TGTGCCAGCAGCCAAGGGACGGAGACTAGCACAGATACGCAGTATTTT; cdr3_aa: CASSQGTETSTDTQYF
d_call: .; v_call: TRBV6-1; j_call: TRBJ2-5; clone_size: .; cdr3_nt: TGTGCCAGCAGCCAGAATGTTAGGGGTCCGGAGACCCAGTACTTC; cdr3_aa: CASSQNVRGPETQYF
d_call: .; v_call: TRBV5-5; j_call: TRBJ2-7; clone_size: many; cdr3_nt: TGTGCCAGCAGCTTGTCCACAGACTTCTCCTACGAGCAGTACTTC; cdr3_aa: CASSLSTDFSYEQYF
d_call: .; v_call: TRBV28; j_call: TRBJ2-7; clone_size: few; cdr3_nt: TGTGCCAGCAGTTCCCCTGGGGGGGGCTTGTACGAGCAGTACTTC; cdr3_aa: CASSSPGGGLYEQYF